The entry below describes one T cell receptor beta chain. The data belong to a study of blood T cells in healthy people across ages. With a J-beta primer mix and a sample-barcoded 5' primer, a second PCR ran 7 to 11 cycles. TCRdb recomputed calls from the 5' RACE reads with MiXCR, one row per CDR3 protein. The sample has 750,000 to 950,000 distinct CDR3 sequences, about 28% seen once; the top ten hold about a tenth. V lost 1 base to trimming and J lost 1 base, with 14 bases between them. Germline CDR1 and CDR2: SGHTA and FQGNSA. The CDR3 contains 16 residues. The same data also contributed to another study, on T cells of mothers and their children.

The receptor was derived from a woman in her thirties or forties in good health. The chain has TRBV7-2 and TRBJ2-7; D not resolved. The sequenced sample was blood. The CDR3 reads CASSLEQSRRSYEQYF. CDR3 DNA sequence: TGTGCCAGCAGCTTAGAACAGAGTCGCCGGTCCTACGAGCAGTACTTC.